A single sample is the source of the 5 T cell receptor beta chains below, sequenced in a study of T cell changes during pregnancy in multiple sclerosis. Assay used: immunoSEQ multiplex PCR; TCRdb lists only in-frame clones, some missing. There are 100,000 or so clones in the sample; roughly 93% occur only once, and approximately 4.7% lies in the top ten. Sequenced here: peripheral blood, sampled in the first trimester of pregnancy. The source of these receptors is a female donor with multiple sclerosis, enrolled in a pregnancy study.

The chain combines TRBV15 with TRBJ1-6, with D hard to call. The ends were cut back, 5 bases at V and 7 bases at J, with 12 bases in the middle. Germline CDR1 and CDR2: LNHNV and YYDKDF (reference sequence). This CDR3 region has 14 residues. CDR3 DNA: TGTGCCACCAGCGGCTCTACTACAAATTCACCCCTCCACTTT. Translation: CATSGSTTNSPLHF.

This rearrangement joins TRBV11-2 to TRBJ2-6, with a possible D match to TRBD1 (5 bases). Germline lookup yields CDR1 SGHAT and CDR2 FQNNGV. The CDR3 is made up of 17 amino acids. The germline V and J ends were trimmed by 5 bases and 0 bases, with 14 bases remaining between them. CDR3 DNA: TGTGCCAGCAGCCTAACAGGAACCGCCTCTGGGGCCAACGTCCTGACTTTC. It codes for CASSLTGTASGANVLTF.

The chain joins TRBV5-1 to TRBJ2-7; TRBD2 aligns across 8 bases. V lost 0 bases and J lost 5; bases outside the gene matches: 7. Germline loops: CDR1 SGHRS, CDR2 YFSETQ. The CDR3 extends over 15 amino acids. CDR3: CASSLDPGGGNEQYF. The CDR3, as DNA: TGCGCCAGCAGCTTGGACCCCGGGGGGGGGAACGAGCAGTACTTC. Based on the CDR3 plus reference TRBV5-1 and TRBJ2-7, the full variable domain is KAGVTQTPRYLIKTRGQQVTLSCSPISGHRSVSWYQQTPGQGLQFLFEYFSETQRNKGNFPGRFSGRQFSNSRSEMNVSTLELGDSALYLCASSLDPGGGNEQYFGPGTRLTVT.

J is TRBJ2-6 and V is TRBV5-1, with a weak D call TRBD2 (5 bases). The germline V and J ends were trimmed by 4 bases and 2 bases, with 13 bases remaining between them. Germline V gives CDR1 SGHRS, CDR2 YFSETQ. CDR3 length equals 16 residues. The CDR3 DNA sequence: TGCGCCAGCAGCCTGTACCCTAGCACTGGGGCCAACGTCCTGACTTTC. Protein product: CASSLYPSTGANVLTF.

The V call is TRBV6-1, the J call TRBJ1-1; possibly TRBD1 for D (6 bases). Germline V CDR1 and CDR2: MNHNS, SASEGT. Trimming left V 8 bases short and J 3 bases short, with 16 bases between. This CDR3 comprises 14 residues. The CDR3 DNA reads as TGTGCCAGCCTTCGACAGGTCGGCGACACTGAAGCTTTCTTT. Protein product: CASLRQVGDTEAFF.